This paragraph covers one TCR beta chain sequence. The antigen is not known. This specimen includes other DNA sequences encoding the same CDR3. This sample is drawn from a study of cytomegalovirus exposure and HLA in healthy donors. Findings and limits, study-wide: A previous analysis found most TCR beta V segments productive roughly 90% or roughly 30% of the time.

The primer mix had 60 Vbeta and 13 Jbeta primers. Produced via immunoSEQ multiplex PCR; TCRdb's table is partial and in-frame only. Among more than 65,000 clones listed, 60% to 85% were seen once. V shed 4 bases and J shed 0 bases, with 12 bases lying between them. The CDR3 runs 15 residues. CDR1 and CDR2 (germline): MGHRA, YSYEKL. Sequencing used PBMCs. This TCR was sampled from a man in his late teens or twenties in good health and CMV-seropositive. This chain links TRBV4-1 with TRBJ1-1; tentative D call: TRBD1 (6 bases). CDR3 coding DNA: TGCGCCAGCAGCCCAAGACAGGCATTGAACACTGAAGCTTTCTTT. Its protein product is CASSPRQALNTEAFF.